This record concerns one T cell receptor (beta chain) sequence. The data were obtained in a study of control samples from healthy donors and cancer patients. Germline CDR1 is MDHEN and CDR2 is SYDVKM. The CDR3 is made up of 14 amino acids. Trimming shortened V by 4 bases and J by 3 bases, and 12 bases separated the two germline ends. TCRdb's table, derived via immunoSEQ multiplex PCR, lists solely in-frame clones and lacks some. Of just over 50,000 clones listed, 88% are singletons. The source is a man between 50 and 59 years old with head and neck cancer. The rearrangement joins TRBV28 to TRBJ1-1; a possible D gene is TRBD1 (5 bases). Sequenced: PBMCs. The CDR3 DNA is TGTGCCAGCAGTTCAGGGAGGAGGGACACTGAAGCTTTCTTT. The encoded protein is CASSSGRRDTEAFF.